This entry is about one TCR beta chain. This entry belongs to a study of blood T cell repertoires in COVID-19. About the research overall: COVID-19 samples, acute and convalescent, were from the United States, Italy and Spain. The analysed material was cDNA or gDNA that came from T cells, B-cell-depleted T cells, or PBMCs.

In the authors' methods: Estimation of nucleated cell counts relied on the amplification of reference gene primers. The method was immunoSEQ multiplex PCR; TCRdb's version includes in-frame clones alone and lacks a portion of them. V, J and clone size are taken as reported in that table, and D and trimming were inferred from the DNA itself. The table records hundreds of thousands of clones, roughly nine tenths of them present only once. Germline V gives CDR1 MNHEY, CDR2 SMNVEV (reference sequence). Trimming stripped 8 bases from V and 4 bases from J, with 20 bases between. The CDR3 contains 16 residues.

The chain joins TRBV27 to TRBJ1-4; D unclear. The clonotype comes from a man aged 40-49 years with acute or convalescent COVID-19. Sequencing was carried out using peripheral blood. CDR3 in DNA: TGTGCCAGCGGCGACCCCGCGGCGGGTCATAATGAAAAACTGTTTTTT. This gives the protein CASGDPAAGHNEKLFF.